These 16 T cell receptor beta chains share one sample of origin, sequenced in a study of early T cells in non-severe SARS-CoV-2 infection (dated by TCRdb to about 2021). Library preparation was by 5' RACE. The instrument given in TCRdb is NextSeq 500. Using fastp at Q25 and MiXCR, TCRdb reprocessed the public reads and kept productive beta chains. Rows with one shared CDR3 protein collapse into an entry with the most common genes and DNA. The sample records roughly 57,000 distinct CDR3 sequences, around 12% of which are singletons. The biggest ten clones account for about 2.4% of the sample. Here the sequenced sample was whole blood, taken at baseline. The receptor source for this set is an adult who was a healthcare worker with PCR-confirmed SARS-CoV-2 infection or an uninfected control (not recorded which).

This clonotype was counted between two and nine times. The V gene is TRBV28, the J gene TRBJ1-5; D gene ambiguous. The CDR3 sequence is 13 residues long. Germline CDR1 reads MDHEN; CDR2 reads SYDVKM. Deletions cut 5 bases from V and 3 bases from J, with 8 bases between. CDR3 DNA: TGTGCCAGCAGTAAAGAGAACAATCAGCCCCAGCATTTT. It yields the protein CASSKENNQPQHF.

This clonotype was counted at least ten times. The CDR3 protein is CATSRVEGGRPNVEQFF. The CDR3 nucleotides read TGTGCCACCAGCAGAGTCGAGGGGGGACGGCCTAATGTTGAGCAGTTCTTC. The rearrangement links TRBV15 to TRBJ2-1, with D perhaps TRBD1 or TRBD2 (6 bases each). Germline V lookup: CDR1 LNHNV, CDR2 YYDKDF (reference sequence). V gave up 1 base and J gave up 9 bases, with 22 bases separating them. The CDR3 runs 17 residues.

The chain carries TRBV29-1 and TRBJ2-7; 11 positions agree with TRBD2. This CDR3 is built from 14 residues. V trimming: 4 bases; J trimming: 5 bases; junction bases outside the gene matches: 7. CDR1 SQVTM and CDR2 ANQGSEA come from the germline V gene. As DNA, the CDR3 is TGCAGCGTTGGGCTAGCGGGAGGTACCAACGAGCAGTACTTC. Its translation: CSVGLAGGTNEQYF.

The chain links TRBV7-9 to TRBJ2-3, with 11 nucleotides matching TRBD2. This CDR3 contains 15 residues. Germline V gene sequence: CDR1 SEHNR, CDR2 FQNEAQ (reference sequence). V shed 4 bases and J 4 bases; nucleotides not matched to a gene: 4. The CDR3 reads CASSSLAGGSDTQYF. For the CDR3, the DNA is TGTGCCAGCAGCTCCCTAGCGGGAGGCTCAGATACGCAGTATTTT.

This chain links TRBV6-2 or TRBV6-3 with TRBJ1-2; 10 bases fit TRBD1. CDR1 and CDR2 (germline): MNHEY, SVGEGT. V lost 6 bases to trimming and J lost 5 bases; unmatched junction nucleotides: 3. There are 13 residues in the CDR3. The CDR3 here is CASSRDRGYGYTF. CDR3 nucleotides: TGTGCCAGCAGCCGGGACAGGGGATATGGCTACACCTTC.

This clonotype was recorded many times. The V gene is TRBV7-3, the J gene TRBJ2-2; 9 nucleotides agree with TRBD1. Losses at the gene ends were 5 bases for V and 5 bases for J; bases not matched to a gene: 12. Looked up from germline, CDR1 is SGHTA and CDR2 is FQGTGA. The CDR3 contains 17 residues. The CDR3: CASSPNLGQGSTGELFF. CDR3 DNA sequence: TGTGCCAGCAGCCCAAACTTGGGACAGGGCTCTACCGGGGAGCTGTTTTTT. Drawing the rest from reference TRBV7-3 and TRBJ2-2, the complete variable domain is GAGVSQTPSNKVTEKGKYVELRCDPISGHTALYWYRQSLGQGPEFLIYFQGTGAADDSGLPNDRFFAVRPEGSVSTLKIQRTERGDSAVYLCASSPNLGQGSTGELFFGEGSRLTVL.

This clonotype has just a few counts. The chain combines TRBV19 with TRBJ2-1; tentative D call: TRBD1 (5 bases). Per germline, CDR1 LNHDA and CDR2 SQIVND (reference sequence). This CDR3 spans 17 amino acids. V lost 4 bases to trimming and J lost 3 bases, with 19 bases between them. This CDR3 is CASSRGQTMNSYNEQFF. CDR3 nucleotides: TGTGCCAGTAGTAGGGGCCAAACGATGAATAGCTACAATGAGCAGTTCTTC.

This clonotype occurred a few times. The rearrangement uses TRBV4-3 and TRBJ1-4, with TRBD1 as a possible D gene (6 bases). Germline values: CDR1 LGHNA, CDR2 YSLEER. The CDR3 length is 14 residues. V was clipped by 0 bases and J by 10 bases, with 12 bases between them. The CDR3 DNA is TGCGCCAGCAGCCAAGACCGCAGGGGCGGAAAACTGTTTTTT. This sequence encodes CASSQDRRGGKLFF.

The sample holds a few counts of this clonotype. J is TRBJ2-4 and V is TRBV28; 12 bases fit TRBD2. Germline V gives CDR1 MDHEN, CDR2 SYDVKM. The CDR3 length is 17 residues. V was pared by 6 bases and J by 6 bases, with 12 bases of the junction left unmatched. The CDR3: CASSTPTSGSGGNIQYF. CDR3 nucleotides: TGTGCCAGCAGCACCCCGACTAGCGGGAGTGGTGGAAACATTCAGTACTTC.

The CDR3 coding sequence is TGTGCCAGCAGCTCCGGGGACTCTGGAAACACCATATATTTT. Translated, it gives CASSSGDSGNTIYF. The genes are TRBV11-2 and TRBJ1-3; D gene unclear. Germline V lookup: CDR1 SGHAT, CDR2 FQNNGV. Trimming cost V 4 bases and J 0 bases, with 7 bases left between them. The CDR3 extends over 14 amino acids.

CDR3 nucleotide sequence: TGCAGCGTTGAAGAGCAGGGAGAAACTGAAGCTTTCTTT. It translates to CSVEEQGETEAFF. The chain employs TRBV29-1 and TRBJ1-1; maybe TRBD1 (5 bases). Germline values: CDR1 SQVTM, CDR2 ANQGSEA. CDR3 length equals 13 residues. V shed 0 bases and J shed 5 bases, with 10 bases lying between them.

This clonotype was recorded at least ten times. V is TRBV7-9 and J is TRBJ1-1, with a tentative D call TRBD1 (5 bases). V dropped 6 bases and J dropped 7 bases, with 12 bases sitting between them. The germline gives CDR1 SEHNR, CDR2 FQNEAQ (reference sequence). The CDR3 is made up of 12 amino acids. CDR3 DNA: TGTGCCAGCAGTTTCCGGGGGATTGAAGCTTTCTTT. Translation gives CASSFRGIEAFF.

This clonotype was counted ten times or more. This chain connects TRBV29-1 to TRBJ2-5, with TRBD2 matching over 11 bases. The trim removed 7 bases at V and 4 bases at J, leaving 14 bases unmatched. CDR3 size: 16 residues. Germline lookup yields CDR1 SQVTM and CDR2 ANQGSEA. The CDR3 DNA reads TGCAGCGCAAACGTTCCGGGACTAGCGGACGGAGAGACCCAGTACTTC. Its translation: CSANVPGLADGETQYF.

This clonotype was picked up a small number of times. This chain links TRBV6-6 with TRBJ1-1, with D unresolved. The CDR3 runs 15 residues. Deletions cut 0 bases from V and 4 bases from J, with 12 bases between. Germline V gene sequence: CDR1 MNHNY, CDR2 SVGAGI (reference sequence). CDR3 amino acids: CASSYSWLGGTEAFF. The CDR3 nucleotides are TGTGCCAGCAGTTACTCGTGGCTGGGAGGCACTGAAGCTTTCTTT.

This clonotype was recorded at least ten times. For the CDR3, the DNA is TGTGCCAGCAGCTCAGGCGGGACGGATAGCTACGAGCAGTACTTC. Its translation is CASSSGGTDSYEQYF. The chain joins TRBV28 to TRBJ2-7; possibly TRBD2 for D (6 bases). CDR1 MDHEN and CDR2 SYDVKM come from the germline V gene. This CDR3 has 15 amino acids. The ends were cut back, 6 bases at V and 3 bases at J, with 18 bases in the middle.

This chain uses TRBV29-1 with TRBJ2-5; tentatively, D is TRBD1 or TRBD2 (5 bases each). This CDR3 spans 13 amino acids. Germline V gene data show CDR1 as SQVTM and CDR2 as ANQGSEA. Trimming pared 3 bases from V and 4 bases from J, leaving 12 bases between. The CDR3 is CSVEGRGVETQYF. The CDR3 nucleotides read TGCAGCGTTGAGGGAAGAGGGGTAGAGACCCAGTACTTC.